The following is a TCR beta chain sequence with its context. Its target is not known. Assay: immunoSEQ multiplex PCR; the TCRdb copy retains only in-frame clones and omits some. Of under 150,000 clones listed, around 88% are singletons. Germline values: CDR1 MNHNS, CDR2 SASEGT. The CDR3 runs to 14 residues. V gave up 3 bases and J gave up 6 bases, with 12 bases separating them. During the collection period, no donor immune events like infections were recorded. The source of the sample is a study of identifying expanded T cells in peripheral blood. Study-level findings and limits: Clone count variance between roughly 2-week samples rose with total template count. Over two and four weeks, about 15 and 19 clones changed, versus more than 1 between replicates.

What was sequenced was blood. The clonotype comes from a person aged 18 to 70 in good health. The V call is TRBV6-1, the J call TRBJ1-5, with D possibly TRBD1 on 5 matching bases. The CDR3 region is CASSDRGSGQPQHF. The CDR3 DNA reads TGTGCCAGCAGTGATCGGGGGTCGGGTCAGCCCCAGCATTTT.